The clone carrying this T cell receptor beta chain was picked up one time. Its antigen is unidentified. Germline lookup yields CDR1 GTSNPN and CDR2 SVGIG (reference sequence). V was trimmed by 2 bases and J by 0 bases, leaving 5 bases between them. This CDR3 has 13 amino acids. This sample is part of a study of beta chain features in type 1 diabetes. Study-wide background: Across every sample, around 100,000,000 sorted cells were examined in total. Study observations and caveats: There was a moderate but significant shortening of TCRB CDR3s in all four CD4+ subsets of Type 1 diabetes patients. More deletions and fewer insertions at VDJ junctions were seen in type 1 diabetes patients.

Expressed TCRB transcripts were sequenced, since all the RNA that had been isolated was reverse transcribed. Assay: immunoSEQ multiplex PCR; the TCRdb copy retains only in-frame clones and omits some. Seen here are hundreds of thousands of clones, roughly 13% observed once, and the top ten hold approximately 0.039%. Every donor had blood drawn once into heparin, around 120 mL on average. The authors sorted CD4+ naive, central memory, regulatory and stem cell-like memory cells via CD45RO/CCR7/CD25/CD127/CD95/CD27. The source of this sequence is a man younger than 30 with type 1 diabetes. Sequenced sample: naive CD4+ T cells from blood. V gene TRBV30 combines with J gene TRBJ2-4; no clear D gene. The CDR3 DNA reads as TGTGCCTGGAGTCTTCTAGCCAAAAACATTCAGTACTTC. Translation: CAWSLLAKNIQYF.